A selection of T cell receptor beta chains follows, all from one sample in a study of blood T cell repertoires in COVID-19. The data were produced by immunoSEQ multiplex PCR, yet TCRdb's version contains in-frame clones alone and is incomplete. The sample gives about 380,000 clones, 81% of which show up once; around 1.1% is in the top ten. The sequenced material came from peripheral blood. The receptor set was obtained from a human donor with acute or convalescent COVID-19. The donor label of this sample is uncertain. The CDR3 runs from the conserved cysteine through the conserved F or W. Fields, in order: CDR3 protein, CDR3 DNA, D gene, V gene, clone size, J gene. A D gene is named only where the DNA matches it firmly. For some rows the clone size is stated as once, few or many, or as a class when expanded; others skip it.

CASSLAGGGEKLFF,TGTGCCAGCAGCTTAGCTGGGGGAGGCGAAAAACTGTTTTTT,NA,TRBV11-2,NA,TRBJ1-4
CASSPSVNQPQHF,TGTGCCAGCTCACCATCGGTTAATCAGCCCCAGCATTTT,NA,TRBV18,NA,TRBJ1-5
CASSPIGGSQPQHF,TGTGCCAGCAGCCCCATTGGGGGGTCCCAGCCCCAGCATTTT,NA,TRBV7-9,NA,TRBJ1-5
CASSGGTGGALGTEAFF,TGTGCCAGCAGTGGTGGGACAGGGGGCGCGTTGGGCACTGAAGCTTTCTTT,TRBD1,TRBV2,NA,TRBJ1-1
CASSHGVQSYQPQHF,TGCGCCAGCAGCCACGGGGTGCAATCTTATCAGCCCCAGCATTTT,NA,TRBV4-1,once,TRBJ1-5
CASSQEWWRANNANEKLFF,TGTGCCAGCAGCCAAGAATGGTGGAGGGCGAACAACGCTAATGAAAAACTGTTTTTT,NA,TRBV14,once,TRBJ1-4
CASSFQTGVSQPQHF,TGTGCCAGCAGCTTCCAGACAGGGGTCAGCCAGCCCCAGCATTTT,TRBD1,TRBV5-8,NA,TRBJ1-5
CASSNGERRTEAFF,TGTGCCAGCAGCAACGGGGAACGGCGGACTGAAGCTTTCTTT,NA,TRBV11-1,NA,TRBJ1-1
CASRANTEAFF,TGTGCCAGCAGGGCGAACACTGAAGCTTTCTTT,NA,TRBV28,NA,TRBJ1-1
CASSLGQLNSPLHF,TGTGCCAGCTCACTGGGACAACTAAATTCACCCCTCCACTTT,NA,TRBV18,NA,TRBJ1-6
CASSVGPTYGYTF,TGCGCCAGCAGTGTGGGCCCTACTTATGGCTACACCTTC,NA,TRBV10-1,NA,TRBJ1-2
CASSGGTSGGIYQETQYF,TGTGCCAGCAGTGGAGGGACTAGCGGGGGAATTTACCAAGAGACCCAGTACTTC,TRBD2,TRBV2,NA,TRBJ2-5
CASSKDRGPQETQYF,TGTGCCAGCAGTAAGGACAGGGGCCCTCAAGAGACCCAGTACTTC,TRBD1,TRBV2,NA,TRBJ2-5
CASYRSSYEQYF,TGTGCCAGTTACAGAAGCTCCTACGAGCAGTACTTC,NA,TRBV2,NA,TRBJ2-7
CASSLRLAGVVDTQYF,TGTGCCAGCAGCCTCCGACTAGCGGGAGTGGTAGATACGCAGTATTTT,TRBD2,TRBV7-2,NA,TRBJ2-3
CASSSRLAGGGTGELFF,TGCGCCAGCAGCTCCAGACTAGCGGGAGGGGGAACCGGGGAGCTGTTTTTT,TRBD2,TRBV5-1,once,TRBJ2-2
CASSRGSAGSNEKLFF,TGCGCCAGCAGCCGCGGCTCCGCCGGGTCTAATGAAAAACTGTTTTTT,NA,TRBV5-1,NA,TRBJ1-4
CASSLHRVDRGELFF,TGCGCCAGCAGCTTGCACAGGGTGGATCGCGGGGAGCTGTTTTTT,NA,TRBV5-1,NA,TRBJ2-2
CASSPRDSYSGANVLTF,TGTGCCAGCTCACCTCGGGACTCCTACTCTGGGGCCAACGTCCTGACTTTC,NA,TRBV18,NA,TRBJ2-6
CASSLLAGVGYTF,TGTGCCAGCAGCTTATTGGCAGGGGTGGGCTACACCTTC,NA,TRBV7-9,NA,TRBJ1-2
CASSRGGTDTQYF,TGTGCCAGTAGTAGGGGGGGCACAGATACGCAGTATTTT,NA,TRBV19,NA,TRBJ2-3
CASSLDIDEQYF,TGTGCCAGCAGCTTGGATATTGACGAGCAGTACTTC,NA,TRBV5-6,NA,TRBJ2-7
CASSLGRASEKLFF,TGTGCCAGCAGCTTAGGCAGGGCGTCTGAAAAACTGTTTTTT,NA,TRBV7-6,NA,TRBJ1-4
CASSRGESRGANVLTF,TGTGCCAGCAGCAGAGGTGAATCTAGGGGGGCCAACGTCCTGACTTTC,NA,TRBV5-4,NA,TRBJ2-6
CASTPRADGISTGELFF,TGTGCCAGCACCCCCAGGGCAGATGGTATTTCCACCGGGGAGCTGTTTTTT,NA,TRBV5-5,NA,TRBJ2-2
CASSLNQGRGYEQYF,TGCGCCAGCAGCTTGAATCAGGGTAGGGGCTACGAGCAGTACTTC,NA,TRBV5-1,few,TRBJ2-7
CAGGQGSTEAFF,TGTGCCGGGGGACAGGGTTCCACTGAAGCTTTCTTT,TRBD1,TRBV12-3/TRBV12-4,NA,TRBJ1-1
CASSSPGQGLNSPLHF,TGTGCCAGCAGTTCTCCCGGACAGGGACTGAATTCACCCCTCCACTTT,TRBD1,TRBV28,NA,TRBJ1-6
CASSLGVSRAREQYF,TGCGCCAGCAGCTTGGGGGTTTCGAGGGCACGGGAGCAGTACTTC,NA,TRBV5-1,few,TRBJ2-7
CASSPAAGRGIDEQYF,TGTGCCAGCAGTCCCGCCGCGGGCAGGGGAATAGACGAGCAGTACTTC,NA,TRBV28,NA,TRBJ2-7
CASRLAEAYEQYF,TGTGCCAGCAGACTAGCGGAGGCCTACGAGCAGTACTTC,TRBD2,TRBV6-5,NA,TRBJ2-7
CASSPWDRGEQYF,TGTGCCAGCAGCCCTTGGGACAGGGGAGAGCAGTACTTC,TRBD1,TRBV5-5,few,TRBJ2-7
CASTPTGQDTEAFF,TGTGCCAGCACTCCGACAGGGCAGGACACTGAAGCTTTCTTT,TRBD1,TRBV2,NA,TRBJ1-1
CASKLANYGYTF,TGTGCCAGCAAGCTAGCTAACTATGGCTACACCTTC,NA,TRBV2,NA,TRBJ1-2
CAWSLGQANQPQHF,TGTGCCTGGAGCCTCGGACAGGCAAATCAGCCCCAGCATTTT,TRBD1,TRBV30,few,TRBJ1-5
CASSQLGGTGAYEQYF,TGCGCCAGCAGCCAACTAGGAGGGACAGGGGCCTACGAGCAGTACTTC,TRBD1,TRBV4-1,NA,TRBJ2-7
CSVDRRAEMNTEAFF,TGCAGCGTTGACAGGCGGGCCGAAATGAACACTGAAGCTTTCTTT,NA,TRBV29-1,once,TRBJ1-1
CASTSDISGNTIYF,TGTGCCAGCACCTCTGACATCTCTGGAAACACCATATATTTT,NA,TRBV7-9,NA,TRBJ1-3
CASSWDRATEAFF,TGCGCCAGCAGTTGGGACAGGGCCACTGAAGCTTTCTTT,TRBD1,TRBV5-1,NA,TRBJ1-1
CASGRQKYNSPLHF,TGTGCCAGCGGGCGACAGAAGTATAATTCACCCCTCCACTTT,NA,TRBV7-8,NA,TRBJ1-6
CASSEAGWTYNEQFF,TGTGCCAGCAGTGAGGCGGGGTGGACCTACAATGAGCAGTTCTTC,NA,TRBV2,NA,TRBJ2-1
CASSSDGQILPTF,TGCGCCAGCAGCTCCGACGGACAGATTCTCCCCACCTTC,NA,TRBV5-1,NA,TRBJ1-2
CASSFFPGTGGLMNTEAFF,TGTGCCAGCAGTTTTTTCCCCGGGACAGGGGGCCTCATGAACACTGAAGCTTTCTTT,TRBD1,TRBV28,NA,TRBJ1-1
CASSLGTGGYDEQFF,TGTGCCAGCAGTTTAGGGACAGGGGGCTATGATGAGCAGTTCTTC,TRBD1,TRBV28,NA,TRBJ2-1
CASSFGTGSSNTIYF,TGTGCCAGTAGTTTCGGGACAGGGTCTTCGAACACCATATATTTT,TRBD1,TRBV19,few,TRBJ1-3
CASSKEVDRVRTYEQYF,TGTGCCAGCAGCAAAGAGGTGGACAGGGTGAGAACCTACGAGCAGTACTTC,NA,TRBV21-1,NA,TRBJ2-7
CASSYLLYGYTF,TGTGCCAGCAGCTACCTCCTATATGGCTACACCTTC,NA,TRBV2,NA,TRBJ1-2
CASSLQGSSYEQYF,TGTGCCAGCAGTCTCCAGGGTAGTAGCTACGAGCAGTACTTC,NA,TRBV6-5,few,TRBJ2-7
CSAEGAGNTIYF,TGCAGCGCAGAGGGGGCTGGAAACACCATATATTTT,NA,TRBV29-1,NA,TRBJ1-3
CASKNGQGPYQPQHF,TGTGCCAGCAAAAACGGACAGGGCCCTTATCAGCCCCAGCATTTT,TRBD1,TRBV6-6,NA,TRBJ1-5
CASAQGSYGYTF,TGTGCCAGTGCACAGGGCTCATATGGCTACACCTTC,NA,TRBV6-5,NA,TRBJ1-2
CASSPSTDRYNEQFF,TGCGCCAGCAGCCCTTCAACGGACAGATACAATGAGCAGTTCTTC,NA,TRBV4-1,few,TRBJ2-1
CASRHPSGTEAFF,TGTGCCAGCAGGCATCCCTCGGGCACTGAAGCTTTCTTT,NA,TRBV27,NA,TRBJ1-1
CASNNRGYNGELFF,TGTGCCAGCAATAACAGGGGGTATAACGGGGAGCTGTTTTTT,TRBD1,TRBV6-5,once,TRBJ2-2
CASSFDRTAYEQYF,TGCGCCAGCAGCTTTGACAGGACTGCCTACGAGCAGTACTTC,NA,TRBV5-1,NA,TRBJ2-7
CAWNLAGALGTEAFF,TGTGCCTGGAACCTCGCTGGGGCTTTAGGGACTGAAGCTTTCTTT,NA,TRBV30,NA,TRBJ1-1
CASSPSGGSTDTQYF,TGTGCCAGTAGCCCAAGCGGAGGGAGCACAGATACGCAGTATTTT,NA,TRBV19,NA,TRBJ2-3
CASSSTSGSNEQYF,TGTGCCAGCAGCTCCACTAGCGGGAGCAACGAGCAGTACTTC,TRBD2,TRBV7-9,NA,TRBJ2-7
CSVMTAGGYTF,TGCAGCGTTATGACAGCTGGGGGCTACACCTTC,NA,TRBV29-1,NA,TRBJ1-2